The 22 T cell receptor beta chains below come from one sample, sequenced in a study of blood T cell repertoires in COVID-19. The protocol was immunoSEQ multiplex PCR, while the TCRdb copy is restricted to in-frame clones and leaves out a portion. The repertoire holds about 59,000 clones, with approximately 80% as singletons. The sequenced material came from peripheral blood. Every receptor here comes from a man aged 80 or over with acute or convalescent COVID-19.

This clone has only a few counts. CDR3 residues: CASSPQTSKNIQYF. In DNA, the CDR3 is TGCGCCAGCAGCCCCCAGACATCCAAAAACATTCAGTACTTC. The rearrangement links TRBV5-1 to TRBJ2-4; D is uncertain. Per germline, CDR1 SGHRS and CDR2 YFSETQ. The germline V and J ends were trimmed by 4 bases and 2 bases, with 10 bases remaining between them. The CDR3 extends over 14 amino acids.

This chain links TRBV30 with TRBJ2-7; possible D gene TRBD1, 5 bases. V lost 3 bases, J lost 0 bases, and 12 bases lay in between. The length of the CDR3 is 14 residues. Germline CDR1 reads GTSNPN; CDR2 reads SVGIG (reference sequence). CDR3 DNA sequence: TGTGCCTGGAGCTCCAAGGGGATCTCCTACGAGCAGTACTTC. It is translated as CAWSSKGISYEQYF.

The genes are TRBV7-9 and TRBJ2-3; the D gene is possibly TRBD2 (6 bases). V lost 5 bases to trimming and J lost 3 bases, with 12 bases between them. This CDR3 spans 14 amino acids. The germline gives CDR1 SEHNR, CDR2 FQNEAQ (reference sequence). CDR3 region: CASSKGTLTDTQYF. The CDR3 DNA reads as TGTGCCAGCAGCAAGGGGACTCTGACAGATACGCAGTATTTT.

The chain uses TRBV5-5 and TRBJ2-1; 10 bases map to TRBD1. This CDR3 has 16 amino acids. CDR1 is SGHKS, CDR2 YYEKEE, per germline (reference sequence). The trim removed 3 bases at V and 4 bases at J, leaving 7 bases unmatched. The CDR3 DNA follows: TGTGCCAGCAGCTGGTGGGGACAGGGGAATTACAATGAGCAGTTCTTC. It encodes CASSWWGQGNYNEQFF.

The chain carries TRBV9 and TRBJ1-3, with D tentatively TRBD1 (5 bases). Trimming left V 3 bases short and J 0 bases short, with 7 bases between. The CDR3 spans 14 residues. Germline CDR1 and CDR2: SGDLS and YYNGEE. The CDR3 region is CASSDDSSGNTIYF. The CDR3 DNA reads as TGTGCCAGCAGCGATGACAGCTCTGGAAACACCATATATTTT.

The table lists this clone with a count of one. The chain carries TRBV11-3 and TRBJ1-4; 7 bases agree with TRBD1. CDR3 length: 15 amino acids. The germline gives CDR1 SGHNT, CDR2 YENEEA. Trimming cost V 4 bases and J 7 bases; bases outside gene matches: 9. CDR3 sequence reads: CASSSHRGLGEKLFF. The DNA of the CDR3 is TGTGCCAGCAGCTCCCACAGGGGATTGGGTGAAAAACTGTTTTTT.

The chain carries TRBV5-1 and TRBJ2-5, with a weak D call TRBD1 (6 bases). The V end was cut by 3 bases, the J end by 5 bases, with 11 bases between. From germline, CDR1 is SGHRS and CDR2 YFSETQ. This CDR3 is 13 amino acids long. Here the CDR3 DNA reads TGCGCCAGCAGCTCACAGGGTGTGGAGACCCAGTACTTC. It is translated as CASSSQGVETQYF.

This clone was observed a few times. CDR3 coding DNA: TGCGCCAGCAGCCCTTGGACAGGGAATTATCTATACGAGCAGTACTTC. It specifies CASSPWTGNYLYEQYF. The rearrangement uses TRBV5-1 and TRBJ2-7; 8 nucleotides match TRBD1. This CDR3 has 16 residues. After removal of 4 bases from V and 4 bases from J, the junction contained 13 bases not matched to a gene. CDR1 and CDR2 (germline): SGHRS, YFSETQ.

Note on this clone: Other DNA variants within this sample encode the same CDR3. The chain combines TRBV9 with TRBJ2-3; no clear D. The CDR3 consists of 13 residues. The V end lost 0 bases, the J end lost 4 bases, and 6 bases lay between the germline ends. Germline lookup yields CDR1 SGDLS and CDR2 YYNGEE. Written as DNA, the CDR3 is TGTGCCAGCAGCGTAGCGTTCTCAGATACGCAGTATTTT. Its translation: CASSVAFSDTQYF.

This clone was observed a few times. The chain joins TRBV11-3 to TRBJ1-1, with D hard to call. V dropped 2 bases and J dropped 0 bases, with 10 bases sitting between them. The CDR3 sequence is 15 residues long. Germline V CDR1 and CDR2: SGHNT, YENEEA. The CDR3 here is CASSLKADMNTEAFF. In DNA form, the CDR3 reads TGTGCCAGCAGCTTAAAGGCAGACATGAACACTGAAGCTTTCTTT.

The rearrangement joins TRBV6-1 to TRBJ1-1; no clear D. The germline V gene has CDR1 MNHNS and CDR2 SASEGT. V lost 2 bases and J lost 10, with 8 bases in between. This CDR3 region has 11 residues. CDR3 coding DNA: TGTGCCAGCAGTGAATTCTCGGGAGCTTTCTTT. Its translation: CASSEFSGAFF.

The CDR3 sequence is CASTLRDSTYEQYF. CDR3 DNA sequence: TGTGCCAGCACCCTACGGGACAGCACCTACGAGCAGTACTTC. The chain joins TRBV7-9 to TRBJ2-7; 7 bases fit TRBD1. With V trimmed by 7 bases and J by 2 bases, 8 bases remained unmatched. Germline CDR1 and CDR2: SEHNR and FQNEAQ (reference sequence). This CDR3 contains 14 residues.

This chain joins TRBV10-3 and TRBJ1-4, with 9 nucleotides matching TRBD1. Germline CDR1 ENHRY, CDR2 SYGVKD. J was trimmed by 17 bases and V by 0 bases; bases with no gene match: 7. The CDR3 extends over 13 amino acids. The CDR3 DNA reads as TGTGCCATCAGTGAGTCCGGACAGGGGAACAATTTTTTT. It specifies CAISESGQGNNFF.

The chain has TRBV5-4 and TRBJ2-2; TRBD1 matches 9 bases. Germline CDR1 reads SGHNT; CDR2 reads YYREEE (reference sequence). With 0 bases clipped from V and 3 bases from J, the junction kept 3 bases outside the gene matches. This CDR3 spans 16 amino acids. The CDR3 region has the DNA TGTGCCAGCAGCTTGGGGACAGGGGATCACACCGGGGAGCTGTTTTTT. Protein product: CASSLGTGDHTGELFF.

J is TRBJ1-1 and V is TRBV7-2; D unclear. Trimming left V 0 bases short and J 8 bases short, with 10 bases between. The germline CDR1 and CDR2 sequences are SGHTA and FQGNSA. The CDR3 contains 13 residues. The DNA for the CDR3 is TGTGCCAGCAGCTTAGCCGGGCGGAGGGAAGCTTTCTTT. It codes for CASSLAGRREAFF.

The chain joins TRBV21-1 to TRBJ1-6. TRBV21-1 represents a pseudogene. CDR3 length: 17 residues. CDR3 sequence (DNA): TGTGCCAGCAGCAAAGAGGGGGGGGGATCTCGGGATTCACCCCTCCACTTT. It yields the protein CASSKEGGGSRDSPLHF.

CDR3 protein: CASILVEGRGVSGNTIYF. In nucleotides, the CDR3 is TGTGCCAGCATATTGGTGGAGGGAAGAGGGGTCTCTGGAAACACCATATATTTT. The chain combines TRBV6-4 with TRBJ1-3; possible D gene TRBD1, 5 bases. The length of the CDR3 is 18 residues. Trimming pared 7 bases from V and 0 bases from J, leaving 22 bases between. Germline CDR1 MRHNA, CDR2 SNTAGT.

The chain employs TRBV12-3 or TRBV12-4 and TRBJ1-1; D uncertain. The V end was cut by 7 bases, the J end by 5 bases, with 11 bases between. This CDR3 spans 12 amino acids. CDR3 nucleotide sequence: TGTGCCAGCACCCCCAGGAGGACTGAAGCTTTCTTT. It codes for CASTPRRTEAFF.

The gene calls are TRBV5-1 and TRBJ1-1; D gene uncertain. Trimming took 3 bases from V and 0 from J, leaving 9 bases between them. Germline values: CDR1 SGHRS, CDR2 YFSETQ. CDR3 size: 14 residues. Here the CDR3 DNA reads TGCGCCAGCAGCTGGGGAGACATGAACACTGAAGCTTTCTTT. Translating gives CASSWGDMNTEAFF.

In DNA form, the CDR3 reads TGTGCCAGCAGGAACCCCCGAGGTGGGGGGACCGGGGAGCTGTTTTTT. Amino acids: CASRNPRGGGTGELFF. The J gene is TRBJ2-2, the V gene TRBV9; D might be TRBD2 (6 bases). The CDR3 is 16 residues long. Germline values: CDR1 SGDLS, CDR2 YYNGEE. V shed 5 bases and J shed 5 bases, with 19 bases lying between them. The entire variable domain, with the rest obtained from reference TRBV9 and TRBJ2-2, is as follows: DSGVTQTPKHLITATGQRVTLRCSPRSGDLSVYWYQQSLDQGLQFLIQYYNGEERAKGNILERFSAQQFPDLHSELNLSSLELGDSALYFCASRNPRGGGTGELFFGEGSRLTVL.

The genes are TRBV5-6 and TRBJ1-1; D possibly corresponds to TRBD1 (6 bases). V lost 4 bases and J 0 bases, leaving 13 bases between the germline ends. The germline V gene has CDR1 SGHDT and CDR2 YYEEEE. This CDR3 region has 15 residues. The CDR3 spells CASSPIGDMNTEAFF. The DNA for the CDR3 is TGTGCCAGCAGCCCGATCGGGGACATGAACACTGAAGCTTTCTTT.

The CDR3, as DNA: TGTGCCAGCAGCTCGCCGGGACTAGCGGGAGCAACCGGGGAGCTGTTTTTT. Encoded protein: CASSSPGLAGATGELFF. The chain couples TRBV5-4 to TRBJ2-2, with 14 bases matching TRBD2. Trimming took 3 bases from V and 5 from J; bases not matched to a gene: 6. The CDR3 runs to 17 residues. Per germline, CDR1 SGHNT and CDR2 YYREEE (reference sequence).